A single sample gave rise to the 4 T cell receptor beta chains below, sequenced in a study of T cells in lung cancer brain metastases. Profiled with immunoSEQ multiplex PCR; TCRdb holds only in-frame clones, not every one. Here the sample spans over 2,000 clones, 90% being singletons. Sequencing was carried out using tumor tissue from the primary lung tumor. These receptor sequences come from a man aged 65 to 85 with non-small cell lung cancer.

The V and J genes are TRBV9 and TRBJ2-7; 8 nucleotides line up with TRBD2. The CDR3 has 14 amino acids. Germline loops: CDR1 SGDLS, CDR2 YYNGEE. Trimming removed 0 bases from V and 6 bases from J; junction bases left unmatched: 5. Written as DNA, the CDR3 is TGTGCCAGCAGCGTAGTTGCGGGAGGATCCGAGCAGTACTTC. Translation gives CASSVVAGGSEQYF.

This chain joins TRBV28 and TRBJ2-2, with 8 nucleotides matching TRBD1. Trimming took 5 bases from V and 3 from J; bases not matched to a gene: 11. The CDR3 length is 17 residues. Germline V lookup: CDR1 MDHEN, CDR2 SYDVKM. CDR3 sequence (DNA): TGTGCCAGCAGTCTACATACCGGGACAGGTTACACCGGGGAGCTGTTTTTT. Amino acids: CASSLHTGTGYTGELFF.

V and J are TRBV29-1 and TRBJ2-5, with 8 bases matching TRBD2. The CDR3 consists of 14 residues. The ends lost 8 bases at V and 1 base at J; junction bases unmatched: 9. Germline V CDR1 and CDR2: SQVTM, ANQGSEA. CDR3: CSLRGGGSQETQYF. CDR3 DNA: TGCAGCCTACGGGGGGGTGGCTCCCAAGAGACCCAGTACTTC.

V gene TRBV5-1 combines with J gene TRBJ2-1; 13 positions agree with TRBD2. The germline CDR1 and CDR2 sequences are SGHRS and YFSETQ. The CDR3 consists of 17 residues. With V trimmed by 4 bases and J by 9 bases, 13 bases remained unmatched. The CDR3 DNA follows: TGCGCCAGCAGCCTGGCCCCACTAGCGGGAGGGCGTGGTGAGCAGTTCTTC. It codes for CASSLAPLAGGRGEQFF.